The text below deals with one TCR beta chain. The V and J ends lost 5 bases and 5 bases, in that order; junction bases with no gene match: 10. This CDR3 comprises 15 residues. Germline CDR1 is MDHEN and CDR2 is SYDVKM. Authors' data handling: Scientists estimated how many nucleated cells there were by amplifying reference gene primers. Profiling relied on immunoSEQ multiplex PCR, and the TCRdb table lists in-frame clones only, not all of them. Clone size and the V and J calls come from that table; the DNA yielded D and trimming. The sample yields 310,000 or so clones, roughly 86% seen once. It was during active infection that Seattle patients were enrolled and then longitudinally followed. This sample is part of a study of blood T cell repertoires in COVID-19.

The sample was peripheral blood. The genes are TRBV28 and TRBJ2-5; 8 positions agree with TRBD1. The sequence was collected from a woman in her twenties or thirties with COVID-19, enrolled during active disease. CDR3 DNA: TGTGCCAGCAGTCTACCAACAGGGGGAAGGGAGACCCAGTACTTC. This sequence encodes CASSLPTGGRETQYF. The variable domain in full, completed from reference TRBV28 and TRBJ2-5, reads DVKVTQSSRYLVKRTGEKVFLECVQDMDHENMFWYRQDPGLGLRLIYFSYDVKMKEKGDIPEGYSVSREKKERFSLILESASTNQTSMYLCASSLPTGGRETQYFGPGTRLLVL.